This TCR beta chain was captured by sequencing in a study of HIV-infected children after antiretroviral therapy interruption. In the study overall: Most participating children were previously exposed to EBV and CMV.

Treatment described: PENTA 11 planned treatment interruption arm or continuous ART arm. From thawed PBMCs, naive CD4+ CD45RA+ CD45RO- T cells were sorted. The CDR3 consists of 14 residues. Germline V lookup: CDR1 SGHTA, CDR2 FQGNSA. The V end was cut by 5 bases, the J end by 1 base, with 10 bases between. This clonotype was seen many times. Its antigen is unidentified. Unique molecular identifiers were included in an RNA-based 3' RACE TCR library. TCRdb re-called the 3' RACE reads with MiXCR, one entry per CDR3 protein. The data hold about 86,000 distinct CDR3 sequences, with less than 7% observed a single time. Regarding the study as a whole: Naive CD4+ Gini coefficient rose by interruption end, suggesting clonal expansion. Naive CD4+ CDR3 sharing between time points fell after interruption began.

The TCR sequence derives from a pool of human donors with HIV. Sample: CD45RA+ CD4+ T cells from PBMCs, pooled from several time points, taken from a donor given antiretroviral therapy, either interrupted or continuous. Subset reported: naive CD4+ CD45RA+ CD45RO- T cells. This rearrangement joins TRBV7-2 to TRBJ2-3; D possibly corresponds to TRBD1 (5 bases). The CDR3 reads CASSPRRGTDTQYF. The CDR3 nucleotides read TGTGCCAGCAGCCCCCGCAGGGGCACAGATACGCAGTATTTT.